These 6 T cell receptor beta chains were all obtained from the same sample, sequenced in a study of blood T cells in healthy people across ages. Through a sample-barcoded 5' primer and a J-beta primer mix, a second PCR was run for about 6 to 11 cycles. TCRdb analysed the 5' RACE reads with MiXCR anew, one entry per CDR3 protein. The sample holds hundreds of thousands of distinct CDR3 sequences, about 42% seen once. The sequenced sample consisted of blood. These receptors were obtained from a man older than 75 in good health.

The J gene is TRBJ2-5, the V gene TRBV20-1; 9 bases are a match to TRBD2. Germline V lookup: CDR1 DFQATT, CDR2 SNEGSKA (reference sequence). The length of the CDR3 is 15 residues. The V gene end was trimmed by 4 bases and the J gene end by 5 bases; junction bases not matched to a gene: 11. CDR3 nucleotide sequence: TGCAGTGCTAAAAGGCTAGCGGGGCTTATGGAGACCCAGTACTTC. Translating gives CSAKRLAGLMETQYF.

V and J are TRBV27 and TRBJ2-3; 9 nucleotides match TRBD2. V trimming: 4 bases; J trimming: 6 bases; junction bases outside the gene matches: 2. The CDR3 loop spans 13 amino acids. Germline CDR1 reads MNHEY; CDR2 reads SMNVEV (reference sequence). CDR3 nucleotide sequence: TGTGCCAGCAGTTATGCGGGGGGGGATACGCAGTATTTT. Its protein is CASSYAGGDTQYF.

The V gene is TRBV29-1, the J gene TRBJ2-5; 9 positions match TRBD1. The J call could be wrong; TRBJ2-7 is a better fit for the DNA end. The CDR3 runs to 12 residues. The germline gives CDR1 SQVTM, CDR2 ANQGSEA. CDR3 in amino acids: CSVRTGVDEQYF. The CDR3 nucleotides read TGCAGCGTCCGGACAGGGGTCGACGAGCAGTACTTC.

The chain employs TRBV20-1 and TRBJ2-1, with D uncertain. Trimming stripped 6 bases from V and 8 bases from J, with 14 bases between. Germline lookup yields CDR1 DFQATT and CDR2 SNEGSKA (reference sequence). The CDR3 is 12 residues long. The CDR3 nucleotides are TGCAGTGCCGACGAGGATTTGGATGAGCAGTTCTTC. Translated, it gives CSADEDLDEQFF.

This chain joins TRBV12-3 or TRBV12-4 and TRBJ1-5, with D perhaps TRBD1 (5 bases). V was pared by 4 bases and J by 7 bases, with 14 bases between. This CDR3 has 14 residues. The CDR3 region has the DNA TGTGCCAGCAGTTCGGGACTTTCTGGCCAGCCCCAGCATTTT. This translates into CASSSGLSGQPQHF.

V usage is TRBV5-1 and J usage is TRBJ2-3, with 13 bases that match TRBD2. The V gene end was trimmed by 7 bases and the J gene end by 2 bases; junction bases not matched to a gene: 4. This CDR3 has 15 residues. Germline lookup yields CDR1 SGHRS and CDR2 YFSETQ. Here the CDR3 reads CASWGLAGHTDTQYF. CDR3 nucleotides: TGCGCCAGCTGGGGACTAGCGGGACACACAGATACGCAGTATTTT.